These 3 T cell receptor beta chains originate from one sample sequenced in a study of regulatory T cells in long-lasting Graves disease. Libraries of TCR beta came from iRepertoire HTBI primers plus Arm-PCR of CDR3 regions. TCRdb independently ran MiXCR on the multiplex PCR reads; one entry per CDR3 protein. The sample includes around 500,000 distinct CDR3 sequences, approximately 16% of them seen just once. Described time point: newly diagnosed GD, antithyroid drugs for less than 3 months. PBMCs provided the RNA from which the TCR library was made. The data were also submitted as part of a second study, on T cells in Graves' hyperthyroidism and ophthalmopathy.

Here the sequenced sample was peripheral blood mononuclear cells (PBMCs), taken at new diagnosis, from a patient treated with antithyroid drugs. The receptors were sampled from a woman aged 35-65 years with Graves disease.

Many counts were recorded for this clonotype. V is TRBV6-1 and J is TRBJ1-5, with 7 bases aligning to TRBD1. J lost 6 bases, V lost 7 bases, and 9 bases had no gene match. Germline CDR1 and CDR2: MNHNS and SASEGT. This CDR3 contains 14 residues. The DNA of the CDR3 is TGTGCCAGCATTACCGCCCCAGGGGGTCAGCCCCAGCATTTT. It yields the protein CASITAPGGQPQHF.

V usage is TRBV6-2 or TRBV6-3 and J usage is TRBJ2-7; D might be TRBD2 (5 bases). Germline V CDR1 and CDR2: MNHEY, SVGEGT. Trimming left V 2 bases short and J 5 bases short, with 13 bases between. The CDR3 is 14 amino acids. In DNA form, the CDR3 reads TGTGCCAGCAGTTACGCTAGCCACCTCCACGAGCAGTACTTC. Translation: CASSYASHLHEQYF.

Only a few counts were recorded for this clonotype. The chain has TRBV19 and TRBJ2-7; 8 bases match TRBD1. CDR3 length: 17 amino acids. Germline V gene sequence: CDR1 LNHDA, CDR2 SQIVND (reference sequence). J was trimmed by 3 bases and V by 0 bases; bases with no gene match: 10. The CDR3 sequence: CASSIDLREGQGYEQYF. The CDR3 DNA follows: TGTGCCAGTAGTATAGATCTTCGGGAAGGACAGGGCTACGAGCAGTACTTC.